The 32 T cell receptor beta chains below all came from one sample that was sequenced in a study of shared clonotypes between healthy human individuals. Assay: immunoSEQ multiplex PCR; the TCRdb copy retains only in-frame clones and omits some. The table includes about 300,000 clones, approximately 79% detected once. The source material was memory CD4+ T cells sorted from blood. This sample's subset: CD45RA-negative fraction. The receptors stem from a man under 40 in good health.

J is TRBJ2-5 and V is TRBV5-1, with 9 bases that match TRBD2. CDR1 is SGHRS, CDR2 YFSETQ, per germline. Trimming cost V 4 bases and J 5 bases; bases outside gene matches: 18. The CDR3 is made up of 18 amino acids. The CDR3 region has the DNA TGCGCCAGCAGCCCGAGCGGTTTCGCGGGAGGGGGCGCCGAGACCCAGTACTTC. It is translated as CASSPSGFAGGGAETQYF.

The gene calls are TRBV19 and TRBJ1-1, with TRBD1 matching over 8 bases. The V gene end was trimmed by 7 bases and the J gene end by 4 bases; junction bases not matched to a gene: 8. CDR3 size: 14 residues. Germline CDR1 and CDR2: LNHDA and SQIVND (reference sequence). The CDR3 sequence is CASKTGEDSTEAFF. Here the CDR3 DNA reads TGTGCCAGTAAGACAGGGGAGGATTCCACTGAAGCTTTCTTT.

This sequence joins TRBV5-1 and TRBJ2-5; tentatively, D is TRBD2 (6 bases). The CDR3 consists of 16 residues. In germline, CDR1 is SGHRS, CDR2 YFSETQ. V was shortened by 0 bases and J by 7 bases, with 19 bases between the two germline ends. CDR3 sequence reads: CASSLESGAGMGTQYF. The CDR3 nucleotides are TGCGCCAGCAGCTTGGAGTCCGGAGCGGGCATGGGGACCCAGTACTTC.

In DNA, the CDR3 is TGTGCCAGTTCCAGTCACACTGAAGCTTTCTTT. Its protein product is CASSSHTEAFF. This rearrangement joins TRBV6-1 to TRBJ1-1; D is unresolved. V was shortened by 9 bases and J by 3 bases, with 8 bases between the two germline ends. The CDR3 has 11 amino acids. Germline lookup yields CDR1 MNHNS and CDR2 SASEGT.

This clone was detected once. The rearrangement links TRBV2 to TRBJ2-5; 10 bases are a match to TRBD1. The CDR3 length is 16 residues. Germline CDR1 is SNHLY and CDR2 is FYNNEI. V lost 4 bases and J lost 3; bases outside the gene matches: 8. The CDR3 protein is CASSGLTGGREETQYF. As DNA, the CDR3 is TGTGCCAGCAGTGGCCTGACAGGGGGCCGGGAAGAGACCCAGTACTTC.

J is TRBJ1-5 and V is TRBV7-8; 8 nucleotides match TRBD1. CDR1 SGHVS and CDR2 FQNEAQ come from the germline V gene. The CDR3 totals 16 residues. V lost 5 bases, J lost 4 bases, and 10 bases stayed unmatched. CDR3 sequence reads: CASSPRTGNRNQPQHF. The CDR3 DNA follows: TGTGCCAGCAGCCCCCGGACAGGGAACCGTAATCAGCCCCAGCATTTT.

This chain links TRBV7-9 with TRBJ2-1; 7 bases line up with TRBD2. V was clipped by 5 bases and J by 9 bases; unmatched bases: 16. Germline lookup yields CDR1 SEHNR and CDR2 FQNEAQ (reference sequence). CDR3 length: 16 amino acids. The CDR3 sequence is CASSLGGGRRESEQFF. Here the CDR3 DNA reads TGTGCCAGCAGCCTGGGAGGCGGGAGAAGGGAAAGTGAGCAGTTCTTC.

CDR3 in DNA: TGTGCCAGTAGTATGGGACTAGCGGGAGGCCCCCAGTACTTC. This gives the protein CASSMGLAGGPQYF. The chain has TRBV19 and TRBJ2-5; 15 bases are shared with TRBD2. Germline V lookup: CDR1 LNHDA, CDR2 SQIVND (reference sequence). Unmatched junction bases numbered 2, after V lost 3 bases and J lost 9 bases. The CDR3 length is 14 residues.

This chain connects TRBV7-2 to TRBJ1-1; unclear D gene. Trimming left V 5 bases short and J 3 bases short, with 13 bases between. The germline V gene encodes CDR1 SGHTA and CDR2 FQGNSA. The CDR3 extends over 14 amino acids. The CDR3 DNA reads as TGTGCCAGCAGCCGTATTGCATGGGACACTGAAGCTTTCTTT. It encodes CASSRIAWDTEAFF.

The V gene is TRBV5-4, the J gene TRBJ2-3; D may match TRBD1 or TRBD2 (5 bases each). The CDR3 is 16 residues long. The germline gives CDR1 SGHNT, CDR2 YYREEE (reference sequence). The germline V and J ends were trimmed by 5 bases and 0 bases, with 16 bases remaining between them. CDR3 amino acids: CASSSRDAPSTDTQYF. The CDR3, as DNA: TGTGCCAGCAGTTCACGGGACGCCCCTAGCACAGATACGCAGTATTTT. Filled out from reference TRBV5-4 and TRBJ2-3, the complete variable domain reads ETGVTQSPTHLIKTRGQQVTLRCSSQSGHNTVSWYQQALGQGPQFIFQYYREEENGRGNFPPRFSGLQFPNYSSELNVNALELDDSALYLCASSSRDAPSTDTQYFGPGTRLTVL.

This clone was seen ten or more times. J is TRBJ1-2 and V is TRBV5-1, with D possibly being TRBD1 (5 bases). CDR1 SGHRS and CDR2 YFSETQ come from the germline V gene. The V and J ends lost 3 bases and 4 bases respectively, with 25 bases between them. This CDR3 spans 18 amino acids. CDR3 in DNA: TGCGCCAGCAGCTCCCGTGCTCCGACAGAACTGAGAAGCTATGGCTACACCTTC. Amino acids: CASSSRAPTELRSYGYTF. Variable domain in full (rest from reference TRBV5-1 and TRBJ1-2): KAGVTQTPRYLIKTRGQQVTLSCSPISGHRSVSWYQQTPGQGLQFLFEYFSETQRNKGNFPGRFSGRQFSNSRSEMNVSTLELGDSALYLCASSSRAPTELRSYGYTFGSGTRLTVV.

The chain combines TRBV5-1 with TRBJ2-1, with 16 positions matching TRBD2. The germline V gene has CDR1 SGHRS and CDR2 YFSETQ. CDR3 length: 18 amino acids. Trimming removed 4 bases from V and 7 bases from J; junction bases left unmatched: 11. The chain's CDR3 is CASSGTGTSGRARNEQFF. The CDR3 DNA sequence: TGCGCCAGCAGCGGAACTGGGACTAGCGGGAGGGCGAGAAATGAGCAGTTCTTC.

The chain has TRBV6-1 and TRBJ2-1; possible D gene TRBD2, 6 bases. The germline V gene encodes CDR1 MNHNS and CDR2 SASEGT. CDR3 length: 15 amino acids. With 6 bases removed from V and 9 bases from J, the gap between germline ends came to 21 bases. The CDR3 DNA reads as TGTGCCAGCAGCGTTCCGGGAGCCCAAGGGACTGAGCAGTTCTTC. Amino acids: CASSVPGAQGTEQFF.

The chain links TRBV6-1 to TRBJ2-2; D ambiguous. V was clipped by 1 base and J by 1 base, with 13 bases between them. Germline CDR1 is MNHNS and CDR2 is SASEGT. This CDR3 spans 17 amino acids. CDR3 DNA sequence: TGTGCCAGCAGTGAAGGCCCGGCGGCCCTGAACACCGGGGAGCTGTTTTTT. Its protein product is CASSEGPAALNTGELFF.

This clone was detected many times. As DNA, the CDR3 is TGTGCCAGCAACATGGGGACTGGGGCCAACGTCCTGACTTTC. Encoded protein: CASNMGTGANVLTF. The chain couples TRBV6-6 to TRBJ2-6; D unresolved. The CDR3 extends over 14 amino acids. The ends were cut back, 7 bases at V and 2 bases at J, with 9 bases in the middle. CDR1 MNHNY and CDR2 SVGAGI come from the germline V gene (reference sequence).

The chain uses TRBV7-2 and TRBJ2-2, with TRBD2 matching over 10 bases. CDR3 length equals 17 residues. CDR1 and CDR2 from the germline V gene are SGHTA and FQGNSA. Trimming cost V 7 bases and J 4 bases; bases outside gene matches: 12. In nucleotides, the CDR3 is TGTGCCAGCACCCTAATAGCGGGAGGAAGTATCACCGGGGAGCTGTTTTTT. Translated, it gives CASTLIAGGSITGELFF.

The V and J genes are TRBV7-9 and TRBJ2-3, with D possibly being TRBD2 (6 bases). The CDR3 consists of 13 residues. Germline lookup yields CDR1 SEHNR and CDR2 FQNEAQ (reference sequence). The V end was cut by 5 bases, the J end by 5 bases, with 11 bases between. The CDR3 reads CASSDSAGDTQYF. For the CDR3, the DNA is TGTGCCAGCAGCGACTCAGCGGGAGATACGCAGTATTTT.

The chain recombines TRBV11-2 with TRBJ2-6; D gene unclear. The CDR3 length is 14 residues. CDR1 is SGHAT and CDR2 is FQNNGV in the germline V gene. Trimming took 6 bases from V and 2 from J, leaving 8 bases between them. The CDR3 protein is CASRRTAGANVLTF. The CDR3 DNA follows: TGTGCCAGCAGGAGGACCGCTGGGGCCAACGTCCTGACTTTC.

The rearrangement uses TRBV2 and TRBJ2-1, with D maybe TRBD1 (6 bases). Per germline, CDR1 SNHLY and CDR2 FYNNEI. CDR3 length: 13 residues. Trimming took 6 bases from V and 10 from J, leaving 16 bases between them. This CDR3 reads CASSPGTPYEQFF. The CDR3 DNA reads TGTGCCAGCAGCCCCGGGACACCCTACGAGCAGTTCTTC.

The chain joins TRBV5-1 to TRBJ2-1, with 10 bases matching TRBD2. CDR1 SGHRS and CDR2 YFSETQ come from the germline V gene. This CDR3 is built from 16 residues. Trimming at V came to 0 bases and at J to 4 bases, leaving 4 bases not matched to a gene. The CDR3 protein is CASSLGLAGDYNEQFF. Here the CDR3 DNA reads TGCGCCAGCAGCTTGGGTCTAGCGGGGGATTACAATGAGCAGTTCTTC.

The chain is built from TRBV9 and TRBJ1-1; D perhaps matches TRBD1 (5 bases). Trimming pared 2 bases from V and 1 base from J, leaving 9 bases between. CDR1 is SGDLS, CDR2 YYNGEE, per germline. The CDR3 consists of 14 residues. The CDR3 sequence: CASSVLDRNTEAFF. CDR3 sequence (DNA): TGTGCCAGCAGCGTCCTAGACAGGAACACTGAAGCTTTCTTT.

This clone was seen repeatedly, ten times or more. This sequence joins TRBV2 and TRBJ2-2; D might be TRBD1 (6 bases). Germline lookup yields CDR1 SNHLY and CDR2 FYNNEI. The V end was cut by 6 bases, the J end by 6 bases, with 8 bases between. This CDR3 spans 12 amino acids. The CDR3 here is CASRRTAGELFF. As DNA, the CDR3 is TGTGCCAGCAGACGGACAGCCGGGGAGCTGTTTTTT. Full variable domain (remainder filled in from reference TRBV2 and TRBJ2-2): EPEVTQTPSHQVTQMGQEVILRCVPISNHLYFYWYRQILGQKVEFLVSFYNNEISEKSEIFDDQFSVERPDGSNFTLKIRSTKLEDSAMYFCASRRTAGELFFGEGSRLTVL.

The chain carries TRBV5-4 and TRBJ2-3, with TRBD1 matching over 9 bases. After removal of 4 bases from V and 4 bases from J, the junction contained 7 bases not matched to a gene. The CDR3 covers 15 residues. Germline values: CDR1 SGHNT, CDR2 YYREEE (reference sequence). The CDR3 spells CASSQDRGYADTQYF. The CDR3, as DNA: TGTGCCAGCAGCCAGGACAGGGGATACGCAGATACGCAGTATTTT.

This sequence joins TRBV29-1 and TRBJ1-1; D unresolved. The germline V gene has CDR1 SQVTM and CDR2 ANQGSEA. The V end lost 8 bases, the J end lost 3 bases, and 7 bases lay between the germline ends. This CDR3 spans 10 amino acids. CDR3 nucleotide sequence: TGCAGCTCCGTGGACACTGAAGCTTTCTTT. Translation: CSSVDTEAFF.

The rearrangement joins TRBV7-9 to TRBJ2-3; 10 bases fit TRBD2. With V trimmed by 1 base and J by 2 bases, 3 bases remained unmatched. The germline gives CDR1 SEHNR, CDR2 FQNEAQ (reference sequence). The CDR3 sequence is 16 residues long. This chain's CDR3 is CASSLGLAGATDTQYF. The CDR3 DNA sequence: TGTGCCAGCAGCTTAGGCCTAGCGGGAGCCACAGATACGCAGTATTTT.

The chain combines TRBV7-9 with TRBJ1-3, with unresolved D. The CDR3 spans 16 residues. CDR1 is SEHNR and CDR2 is FQNEAQ in the germline V gene (reference sequence). V was shortened by 5 bases and J by 4 bases, with 18 bases between the two germline ends. CDR3 coding DNA: TGTGCCAGCAGCCCCGTTCGTGGGAGCTCGGGAAACACCATATATTTT. Protein sequence: CASSPVRGSSGNTIYF.

The chain links TRBV23-1 to TRBJ1-1; 8 bases line up with TRBD1. TRBV23-1 is classed as an ORF, of uncertain function. The CDR3 contains 14 residues. Trimming cost V 8 bases and J 1 base; bases outside gene matches: 6. CDR3 DNA sequence: TGCGCCAGCGGAGGACAGGGAGAGAACACTGAAGCTTTCTTT. This gives the protein CASGGQGENTEAFF.

The V call is TRBV13, the J call TRBJ2-1; D may be TRBD1 or TRBD2 (6 bases each). Trimming removed 11 bases from V and 12 bases from J, with 26 bases in between. Germline lookup yields CDR1 PRHDT and CDR2 FYEKMQ (reference sequence). The CDR3 has 14 residues. CDR3 DNA: TGTGCCGAGCAGCGGGCCGGGGGCGTTTTCGGGCAGTTCTTC. Amino acid sequence: CAEQRAGGVFGQFF.

The chain links TRBV27 to TRBJ2-2; D gene unclear. Looked up from germline, CDR1 is MNHEY and CDR2 is SMNVEV (reference sequence). Trimming removed 5 bases from V and 3 bases from J, with 13 bases in between. The CDR3 runs to 15 residues. CDR3 loop: CASSPTGHYTGELFF. The DNA for the CDR3 is TGTGCCAGCAGTCCCACGGGCCATTACACCGGGGAGCTGTTTTTT.

V usage is TRBV6-1 and J usage is TRBJ2-3; D remains unclear. With 8 bases removed from V and 1 base from J, the gap between germline ends came to 10 bases. The CDR3 is 13 residues long. Germline-derived CDR1 and CDR2 are MNHNS and SASEGT. The DNA of the CDR3 is TGTGCCAGCCGAGCCCCCGGCACAGATACGCAGTATTTT. The encoded protein is CASRAPGTDTQYF.

The chain links TRBV6-1 to TRBJ1-1; D gene unclear. Germline loops: CDR1 MNHNS, CDR2 SASEGT. Trimming left V 3 bases short and J 0 bases short, with 11 bases between. The CDR3 loop spans 15 amino acids. CDR3 region: CASSDRLQLNTEAFF. CDR3 nucleotide sequence: TGTGCCAGCAGTGATCGTCTCCAGTTGAACACTGAAGCTTTCTTT.

J is TRBJ2-6 and V is TRBV6-1, with no clear D. Germline-derived CDR1 and CDR2 are MNHNS and SASEGT. The CDR3 length is 14 residues. Trimming left V 5 bases short and J 3 bases short, with 8 bases between. In DNA, the CDR3 is TGTGCCAGCAGTCGTGGTGTTGGGGCCAACGTCCTGACTTTC. Its protein product is CASSRGVGANVLTF.